This T cell receptor (beta chain) derives from a study of T cells in Graves' hyperthyroidism and ophthalmopathy. Findings and caveats of the study: The majority of expanded thyroid clonotypes above 0.001 also appeared in blood.

Comment on this clonotype: The antigen is undetermined.

The V end lost 8 bases, the J end lost 0 bases, and 7 bases lay between the germline ends. There are 12 residues in the CDR3. Germline CDR1 is MDHEN and CDR2 is SYDVKM. Disease duration was under 3 months in the ophthalmopathy patients, who also had a Clinical Activity Score of at least 3 and a NOSPECS grade of at least 4. The study excluded patients with uncontrolled infection, other autoimmune disease, pregnancy or lactation. PBMCs stemmed from more than 7.5 ml fresh peripheral blood. There were TCR beta CDR3 regions amplified from RNA transcripts. HTBI primers were used for first-round RT-PCR of the TCR CDR3. TCRdb reanalysed the multiplex PCR reads using MiXCR and keeps one entry per CDR3 protein. Of about 610,000 distinct CDR3 sequences listed, approximately 16% are singletons.

The chain combines TRBV28 with TRBJ1-2, with a tentative D call TRBD1 (5 bases). The TCR sequence derives from a woman aged 40-49 years with Graves' ophthalmopathy. The sample was blood. Written as DNA, the CDR3 is TGTGCCAGCGGGGCCACTAACTATGGCTACACCTTC. Translated: CASGATNYGYTF.